The entry that follows covers one T cell receptor beta chain sequence. Method: immunoSEQ multiplex PCR; TCRdb's copy keeps in-frame clones and lacks some. The sample shows 90,000 to 100,000 clones, about 79% of them seen only once. This sample is part of a study of OX40 agonist ivuxolimab in advanced cancers. Study background: The study gave patients intravenous ivuxolimab at 0.01 to 10 mg/kg every 2 weeks.

This receptor was taken from an adult with an advanced solid tumor such as melanoma, head and neck, liver or kidney cancer. Sequences were derived from CD4+ or CD8+ T cells sorted from blood, sampled in a trial of the OX40 agonist ivuxolimab.

CDR3 in DNA: TGCGCCAGCAGCCAGGGACAGCGCCACGAGACCCAGTACTTC. The encoded protein is CASSQGQRHETQYF. The V call is TRBV4-1, the J call TRBJ2-5; TRBD1 matches at 7 bases. V was clipped by 3 bases and J by 5 bases; unmatched bases: 6. The CDR3 consists of 14 residues. Germline V CDR1 and CDR2: MGHRA, YSYEKL.